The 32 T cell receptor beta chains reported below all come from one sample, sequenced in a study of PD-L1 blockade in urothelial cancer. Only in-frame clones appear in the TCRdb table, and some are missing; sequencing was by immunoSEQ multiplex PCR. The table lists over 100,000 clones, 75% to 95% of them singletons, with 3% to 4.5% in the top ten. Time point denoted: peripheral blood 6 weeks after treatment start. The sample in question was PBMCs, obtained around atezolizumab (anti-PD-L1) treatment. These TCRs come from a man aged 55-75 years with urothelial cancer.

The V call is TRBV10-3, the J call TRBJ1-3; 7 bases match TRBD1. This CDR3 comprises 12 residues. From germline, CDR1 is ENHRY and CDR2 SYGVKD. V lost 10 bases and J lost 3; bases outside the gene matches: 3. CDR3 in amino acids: CASRDSGNTIYF. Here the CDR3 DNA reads TGTGCCAGTAGGGACAGTGGAAACACCATATATTTT.

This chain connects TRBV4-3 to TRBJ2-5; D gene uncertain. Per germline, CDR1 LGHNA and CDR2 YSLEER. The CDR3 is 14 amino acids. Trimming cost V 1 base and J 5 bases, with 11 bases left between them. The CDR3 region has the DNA TGCGCCAGCAGCCAAGCCCTGTTGGAGGAGACCCAGTACTTC. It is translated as CASSQALLEETQYF.

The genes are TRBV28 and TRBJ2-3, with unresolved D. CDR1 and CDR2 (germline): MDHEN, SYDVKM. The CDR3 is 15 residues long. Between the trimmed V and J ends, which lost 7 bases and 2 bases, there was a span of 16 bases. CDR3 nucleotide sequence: TGTGCCAGCATGTCGCTCAAAAACTACACAGATACGCAGTATTTT. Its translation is CASMSLKNYTDTQYF.

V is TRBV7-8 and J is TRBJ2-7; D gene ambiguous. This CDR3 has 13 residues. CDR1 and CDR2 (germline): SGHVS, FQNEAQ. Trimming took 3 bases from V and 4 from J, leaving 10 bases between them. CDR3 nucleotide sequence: TGTGCCAGCAGCTTCAACAGTTTATACGAGCAGTACTTC. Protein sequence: CASSFNSLYEQYF.

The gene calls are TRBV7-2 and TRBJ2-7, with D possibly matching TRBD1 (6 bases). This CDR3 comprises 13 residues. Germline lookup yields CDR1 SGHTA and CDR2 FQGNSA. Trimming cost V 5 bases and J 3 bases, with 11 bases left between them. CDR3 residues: CASSRGQYYEQYF. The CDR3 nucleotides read TGTGCCAGCAGCCGCGGACAGTACTACGAGCAGTACTTC.

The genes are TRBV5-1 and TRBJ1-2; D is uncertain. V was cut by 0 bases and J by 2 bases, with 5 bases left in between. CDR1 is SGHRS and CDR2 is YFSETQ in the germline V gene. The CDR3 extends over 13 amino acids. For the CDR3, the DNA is TGCGCCAGCAGCTTGGGGCCGAACTATGGCTACACCTTC. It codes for CASSLGPNYGYTF. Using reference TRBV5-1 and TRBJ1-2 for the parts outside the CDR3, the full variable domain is KAGVTQTPRYLIKTRGQQVTLSCSPISGHRSVSWYQQTPGQGLQFLFEYFSETQRNKGNFPGRFSGRQFSNSRSEMNVSTLELGDSALYLCASSLGPNYGYTFGSGTRLTVV.

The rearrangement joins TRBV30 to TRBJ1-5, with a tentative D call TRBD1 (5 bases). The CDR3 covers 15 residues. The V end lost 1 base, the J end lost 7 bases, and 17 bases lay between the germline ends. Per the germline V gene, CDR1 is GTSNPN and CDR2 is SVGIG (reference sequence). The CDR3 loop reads CAWSGRQGSLQPQHF. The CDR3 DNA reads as TGTGCCTGGAGTGGAAGGCAGGGAAGCTTGCAGCCCCAGCATTTT.

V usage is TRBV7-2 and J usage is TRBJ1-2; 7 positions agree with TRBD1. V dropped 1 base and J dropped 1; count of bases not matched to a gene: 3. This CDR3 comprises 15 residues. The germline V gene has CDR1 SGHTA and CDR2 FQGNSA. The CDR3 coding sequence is TGTGCCAGCAGCTTAGACCCAGGGGGTAACTATGGCTACACCTTC. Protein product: CASSLDPGGNYGYTF.

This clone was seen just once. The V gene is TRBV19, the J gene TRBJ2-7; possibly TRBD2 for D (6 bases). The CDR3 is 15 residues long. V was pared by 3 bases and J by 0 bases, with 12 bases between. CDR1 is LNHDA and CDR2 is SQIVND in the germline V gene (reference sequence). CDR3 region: CASSIGGALSYEQYF. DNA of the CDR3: TGTGCCAGTAGTATTGGCGGGGCCCTCTCCTACGAGCAGTACTTC. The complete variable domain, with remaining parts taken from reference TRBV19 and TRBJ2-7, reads DGGITQSPKYLFRKEGQNVTLSCEQNLNHDAMYWYRQDPGQGLRLIYYSQIVNDFQKGDIAEGYSVSREKKESFPLTVTSAQKNPTAFYLCASSIGGALSYEQYFGPGTRLTVT.

The CDR3 protein is CASSPQAGSYEQYF. DNA of the CDR3: TGTGCCAGCAGCCCCCAGGCGGGGTCCTACGAGCAGTACTTC. The chain couples TRBV7-2 to TRBJ2-7; D might be TRBD2 (6 bases). The CDR3 totals 14 residues. The V and J ends lost 5 bases and 1 base respectively, with 12 bases between them. Looked up from germline, CDR1 is SGHTA and CDR2 is FQGNSA. Full variable domain (missing parts from reference TRBV7-2 and TRBJ2-7): GAGVSQSPSNKVTEKGKDVELRCDPISGHTALYWYRQSLGQGLEFLIYFQGNSAPDKSGLPSDRFSAERTGGSVSTLTIQRTQQEDSAVYLCASSPQAGSYEQYFGPGTRLTVT.

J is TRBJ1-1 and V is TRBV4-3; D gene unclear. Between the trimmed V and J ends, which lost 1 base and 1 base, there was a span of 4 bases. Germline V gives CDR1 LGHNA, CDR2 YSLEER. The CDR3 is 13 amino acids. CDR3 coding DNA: TGCGCCAGCAGCCAAGTTCAGAACACTGAAGCTTTCTTT. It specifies CASSQVQNTEAFF.

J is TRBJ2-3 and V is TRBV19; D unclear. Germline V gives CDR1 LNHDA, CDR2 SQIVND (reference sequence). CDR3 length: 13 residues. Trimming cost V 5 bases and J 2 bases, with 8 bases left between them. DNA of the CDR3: TGTGCCAGTAGTGACACAGACACAGATACGCAGTATTTT. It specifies CASSDTDTDTQYF.

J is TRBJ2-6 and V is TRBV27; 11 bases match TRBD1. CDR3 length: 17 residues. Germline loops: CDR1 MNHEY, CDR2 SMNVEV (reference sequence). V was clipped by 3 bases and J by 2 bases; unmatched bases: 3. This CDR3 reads CASSFRTGGTGANVLTF. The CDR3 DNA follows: TGTGCCAGCAGTTTCAGGACAGGGGGCACTGGGGCCAACGTCCTGACTTTC.

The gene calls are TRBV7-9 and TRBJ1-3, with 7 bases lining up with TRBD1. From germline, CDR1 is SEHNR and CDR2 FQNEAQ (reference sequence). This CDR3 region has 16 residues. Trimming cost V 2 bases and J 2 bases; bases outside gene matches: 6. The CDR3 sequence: CASSLTTGVAGNTIYF. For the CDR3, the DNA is TGTGCCAGCAGCTTAACCACAGGGGTAGCTGGAAACACCATATATTTT.

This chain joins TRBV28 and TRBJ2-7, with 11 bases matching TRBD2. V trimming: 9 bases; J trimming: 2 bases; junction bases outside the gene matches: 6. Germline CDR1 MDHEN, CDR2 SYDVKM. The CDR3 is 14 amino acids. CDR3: CASGTSGPTYEQYF. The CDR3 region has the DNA TGTGCCAGTGGGACTAGCGGACCAACCTACGAGCAGTACTTC.

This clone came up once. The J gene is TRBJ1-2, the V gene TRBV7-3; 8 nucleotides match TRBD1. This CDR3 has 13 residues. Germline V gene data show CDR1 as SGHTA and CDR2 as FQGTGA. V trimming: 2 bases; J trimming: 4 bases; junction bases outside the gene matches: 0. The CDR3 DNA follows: TGTGCCAGCAGCTTAGACAGGGGCTATGGCTACACCTTC. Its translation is CASSLDRGYGYTF.

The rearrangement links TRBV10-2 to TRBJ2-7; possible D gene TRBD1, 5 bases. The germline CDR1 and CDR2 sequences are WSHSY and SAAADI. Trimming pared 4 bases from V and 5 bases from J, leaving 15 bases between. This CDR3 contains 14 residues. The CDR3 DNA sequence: TGCGCCAGCAGTGCGGGCAGGGAACGTAACGAGCAGTACTTC. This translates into CASSAGRERNEQYF.

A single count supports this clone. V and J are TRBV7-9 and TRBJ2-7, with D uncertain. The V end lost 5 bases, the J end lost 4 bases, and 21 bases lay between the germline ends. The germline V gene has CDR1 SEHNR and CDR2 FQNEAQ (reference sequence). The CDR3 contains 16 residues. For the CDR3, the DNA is TGTGCCAGCAGCCCGACTCAAATCAGTGGTTGGTACGAGCAGTACTTC. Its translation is CASSPTQISGWYEQYF.

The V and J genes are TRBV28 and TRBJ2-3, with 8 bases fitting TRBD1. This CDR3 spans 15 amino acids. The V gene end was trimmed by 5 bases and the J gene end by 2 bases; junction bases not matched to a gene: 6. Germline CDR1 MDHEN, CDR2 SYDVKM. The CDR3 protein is CASSPGTGNTDTQYF. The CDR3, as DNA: TGTGCCAGCAGTCCCGGGACAGGCAACACAGATACGCAGTATTTT.

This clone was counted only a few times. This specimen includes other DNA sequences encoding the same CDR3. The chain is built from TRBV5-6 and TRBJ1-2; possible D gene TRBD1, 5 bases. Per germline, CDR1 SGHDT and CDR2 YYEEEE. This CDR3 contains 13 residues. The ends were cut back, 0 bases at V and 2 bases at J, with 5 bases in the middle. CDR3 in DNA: TGTGCCAGCAGCTTGGGACAGAACTATGGCTACACCTTC. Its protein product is CASSLGQNYGYTF.

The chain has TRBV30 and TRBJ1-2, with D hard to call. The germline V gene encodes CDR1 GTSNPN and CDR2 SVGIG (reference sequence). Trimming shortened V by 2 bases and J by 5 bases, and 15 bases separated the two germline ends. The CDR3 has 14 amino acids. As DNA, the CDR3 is TGTGCCTGGAGTTCAACGCCCGGGATTTATGGCTACACCTTC. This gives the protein CAWSSTPGIYGYTF.

The CDR3 region is CASSLGQGDYYGYTF. In nucleotides, the CDR3 is TGCGCCAGCAGCTTGGGACAGGGGGATTACTATGGCTACACCTTC. This chain connects TRBV5-1 to TRBJ1-2; 9 bases map to TRBD1. V lost 0 bases, J lost 3 bases, and 3 bases stayed unmatched. Germline V CDR1 and CDR2: SGHRS, YFSETQ. The CDR3 is 15 residues long.

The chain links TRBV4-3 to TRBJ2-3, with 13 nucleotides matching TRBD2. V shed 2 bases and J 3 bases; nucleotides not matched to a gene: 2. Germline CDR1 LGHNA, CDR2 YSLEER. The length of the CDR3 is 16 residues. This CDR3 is CASSQKTSGGTDTQYF. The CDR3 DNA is TGCGCCAGCAGCCAAAAGACTAGCGGGGGGACAGATACGCAGTATTTT.

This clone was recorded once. The CDR3 loop is CASAPFGGSPDTQYF. The CDR3 DNA sequence: TGCGCCAGCGCCCCCTTCGGCGGGAGTCCAGATACGCAGTATTTT. V gene TRBV5-1 combines with J gene TRBJ2-3; TRBD2 aligns across 7 bases. Germline V gives CDR1 SGHRS, CDR2 YFSETQ. Trimming took 7 bases from V and 4 from J; bases not matched to a gene: 12. The CDR3 covers 15 residues. The whole variable domain, remainder taken from reference TRBV5-1 and TRBJ2-3, is KAGVTQTPRYLIKTRGQQVTLSCSPISGHRSVSWYQQTPGQGLQFLFEYFSETQRNKGNFPGRFSGRQFSNSRSEMNVSTLELGDSALYLCASAPFGGSPDTQYFGPGTRLTVL.

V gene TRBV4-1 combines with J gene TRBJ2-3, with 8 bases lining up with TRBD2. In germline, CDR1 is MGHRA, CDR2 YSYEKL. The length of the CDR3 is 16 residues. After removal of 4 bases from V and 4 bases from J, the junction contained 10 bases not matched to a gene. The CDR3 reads CASSRPGAGEADTQYF. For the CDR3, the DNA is TGCGCCAGCAGCCGCCCAGGAGCGGGAGAGGCAGATACGCAGTATTTT.

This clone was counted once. The CDR3 DNA follows: TGTGCCAGCAGCTTAATTGAGGCAACAGATACGCAGTATTTT. Protein product: CASSLIEATDTQYF. The chain links TRBV7-8 to TRBJ2-3; no clear D. The CDR3 runs to 14 residues. Per germline, CDR1 SGHVS and CDR2 FQNEAQ. The V end lost 2 bases, the J end lost 3 bases, and 9 bases lay between the germline ends.

The CDR3 DNA reads TGTGCCAGCAGTGATTCCGGGACAGGGGGTGGTGAGACCCAGTACTTC. Amino acid sequence: CASSDSGTGGGETQYF. This rearrangement joins TRBV28 to TRBJ2-5, with 11 nucleotides matching TRBD1. The CDR3 has 16 amino acids. Per germline, CDR1 MDHEN and CDR2 SYDVKM. V trimming: 5 bases; J trimming: 5 bases; junction bases outside the gene matches: 10.

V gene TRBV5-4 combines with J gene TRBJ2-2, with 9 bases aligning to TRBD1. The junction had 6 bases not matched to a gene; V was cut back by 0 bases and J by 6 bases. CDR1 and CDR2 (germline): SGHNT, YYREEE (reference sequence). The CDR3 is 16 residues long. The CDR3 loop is CASSLAGTGSAGELFF. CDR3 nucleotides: TGTGCCAGCAGCTTGGCCGGGACAGGGAGCGCCGGGGAGCTGTTTTTT.

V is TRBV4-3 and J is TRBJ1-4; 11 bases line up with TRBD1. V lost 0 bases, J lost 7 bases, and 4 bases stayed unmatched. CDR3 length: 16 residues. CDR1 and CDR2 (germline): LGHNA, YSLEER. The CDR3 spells CASSQDGGTGGEKLFF. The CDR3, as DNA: TGCGCCAGCAGCCAAGATGGAGGGACAGGGGGTGAAAAACTGTTTTTT.

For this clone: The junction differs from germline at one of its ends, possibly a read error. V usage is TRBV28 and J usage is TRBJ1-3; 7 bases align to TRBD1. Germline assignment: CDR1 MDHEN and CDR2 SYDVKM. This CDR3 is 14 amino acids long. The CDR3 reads CASSFRGQHRGEVF. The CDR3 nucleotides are TGTGCCAGCAGTTTTAGGGGACAGCACCGCGGCGAAGTTTTT.

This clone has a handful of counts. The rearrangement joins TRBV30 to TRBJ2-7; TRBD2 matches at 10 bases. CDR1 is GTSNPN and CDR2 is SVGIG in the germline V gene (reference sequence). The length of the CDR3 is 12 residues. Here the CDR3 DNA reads TGTGCTTTAAGCGGGGGGGCGGGCGAGCAGTACTTC. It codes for CALSGGAGEQYF. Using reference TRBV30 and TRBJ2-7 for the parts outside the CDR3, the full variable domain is SQTIHQWPATLVQPVGSPLSLECTVEGTSNPNLYWYRQAAGRGLQLLFYSVGIGQISSEVPQNLSASRPQDRQFILSSKKLLLSDSGFYLCALSGGAGEQYFGPGTRLTVT.

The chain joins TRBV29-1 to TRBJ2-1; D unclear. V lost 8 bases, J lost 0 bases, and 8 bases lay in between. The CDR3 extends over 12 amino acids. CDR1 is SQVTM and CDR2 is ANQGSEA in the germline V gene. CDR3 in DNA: TGCAGCACGTGGAGCTCCTACAATGAGCAGTTCTTC. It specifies CSTWSSYNEQFF.